This passage covers 17 T cell receptor beta chains from one sample sequenced in a study of cytomegalovirus exposure and HLA in healthy donors. The PCR made use of 60 Vbeta and 13 Jbeta primers. Generated by immunoSEQ multiplex PCR, the TCRdb table keeps only in-frame clones and is missing some. The sample has some 160,000 clones, roughly 85% seen once. Sample: PBMCs. These receptor sequences come from a male donor in good health and CMV-seronegative.

Only a few counts were recorded for this clone. The chain employs TRBV10-3 and TRBJ2-7; 7 nucleotides agree with TRBD1. Germline assignment: CDR1 ENHRY and CDR2 SYGVKD. The CDR3 has 13 residues. V lost 8 bases and J lost 5; bases outside the gene matches: 9. The CDR3 region is CAIRLYQGDEQYF. CDR3 nucleotide sequence: TGTGCCATCCGTCTGTACCAGGGGGACGAGCAGTACTTC.

V and J are TRBV6-5 and TRBJ1-4, with 9 bases matching TRBD1. Germline CDR1 reads MNHEY; CDR2 reads SVGAGI. Trimming cost V 6 bases and J 4 bases; bases outside gene matches: 6. The CDR3 is 15 residues long. This CDR3 reads CASSPDRGINEKLFF. CDR3 nucleotide sequence: TGTGCCAGCAGCCCCGACAGGGGGATTAATGAAAAACTGTTTTTT.

The chain employs TRBV5-5 and TRBJ1-2, with D perhaps matching TRBD1 (5 bases). Germline values: CDR1 SGHKS, CDR2 YYEKEE (reference sequence). V was trimmed by 0 bases and J by 4 bases, leaving 10 bases between them. The CDR3 is 14 amino acids. The CDR3 region has the DNA TGTGCCAGCAGCTTGGCCGGAGACAGCTATGGCTACACCTTC. Translation: CASSLAGDSYGYTF.

This clone was seen only once. V gene TRBV30 combines with J gene TRBJ2-1, with a possible D match to TRBD2 (5 bases). V lost 1 base, J lost 9 bases, and 7 bases lay in between. The CDR3 length is 11 residues. Germline-derived CDR1 and CDR2 are GTSNPN and SVGIG (reference sequence). CDR3: CAWSAGSEQFF. The CDR3 nucleotides are TGTGCCTGGAGTGCGGGATCTGAGCAGTTCTTC.

The chain recombines TRBV2 with TRBJ2-3; the match to TRBD2 covers 16 bases. The CDR3 has 16 amino acids. Trimming removed 7 bases from V and 5 bases from J; junction bases left unmatched: 6. Germline CDR1 SNHLY, CDR2 FYNNEI. CDR3 sequence: CASMGTSGGAEDTQYF. The DNA for the CDR3 is TGTGCCAGCATGGGGACTAGCGGGGGGGCCGAAGATACGCAGTATTTT. Full variable domain (remainder filled in from reference TRBV2 and TRBJ2-3): EPEVTQTPSHQVTQMGQEVILRCVPISNHLYFYWYRQILGQKVEFLVSFYNNEISEKSEIFDDQFSVERPDGSNFTLKIRSTKLEDSAMYFCASMGTSGGAEDTQYFGPGTRLTVL.

J is TRBJ2-1 and V is TRBV4-1; 10 positions match TRBD2. The germline V gene encodes CDR1 MGHRA and CDR2 YSYEKL. Unmatched junction bases numbered 6, after V lost 0 bases and J lost 4 bases. The CDR3 length is 17 residues. CDR3 protein: CASSQDAPSGGYNEQFF. The CDR3, as DNA: TGCGCCAGCAGCCAAGATGCCCCTAGCGGGGGTTACAATGAGCAGTTCTTC.

This rearrangement joins TRBV7-2 to TRBJ1-3; TRBD1 matches at 12 bases. Germline V CDR1 and CDR2: SGHTA, FQGNSA. The CDR3 runs 17 residues. Trimming at V came to 1 base and at J to 7 bases, leaving 8 bases not matched to a gene. DNA of the CDR3: TGTGCCAGCAGCTTAGTATTAGGGACAGGGGGCTTGAACACCATATATTTT. Its protein product is CASSLVLGTGGLNTIYF. Variable domain in full (rest from reference TRBV7-2 and TRBJ1-3): GAGVSQSPSNKVTEKGKDVELRCDPISGHTALYWYRQSLGQGLEFLIYFQGNSAPDKSGLPSDRFSAERTGGSVSTLTIQRTQQEDSAVYLCASSLVLGTGGLNTIYFGEGSWLTVV.

The chain is built from TRBV6-1 and TRBJ1-3; D may be TRBD1 (5 bases). The ends were cut back, 2 bases at V and 13 bases at J, with 15 bases in the middle. Per the germline V gene, CDR1 is MNHNS and CDR2 is SASEGT. This CDR3 comprises 13 residues. The CDR3 nucleotides are TGTGCCAGCAGTGAACGGCGGCCCGGGGGGATATATTTT. It codes for CASSERRPGGIYF.

This chain joins TRBV5-6 and TRBJ1-1, with 7 bases identical to TRBD1. V lost 0 bases and J lost 0; bases outside the gene matches: 11. This CDR3 region has 18 residues. Germline V gene data show CDR1 as SGHDT and CDR2 as YYEEEE. The DNA of the CDR3 is TGTGCCAGCAGCTTGGATCCCAGGGGGTCGGGTGTGAACACTGAAGCTTTCTTT. This translates into CASSLDPRGSGVNTEAFF.

This clone was seen more than once but under ten times. The V call is TRBV10-3, the J call TRBJ2-3, with D tentatively TRBD2 (5 bases). V lost 3 bases and J lost 0, with 19 bases in between. Germline CDR1 and CDR2: ENHRY and SYGVKD. CDR3 length: 18 amino acids. The CDR3 spells CAISDRLFPGSSTDTQYF. For the CDR3, the DNA is TGTGCCATCAGTGACAGACTTTTCCCGGGGTCTAGCACAGATACGCAGTATTTT.

V usage is TRBV19 and J usage is TRBJ2-7; 7 nucleotides match TRBD1. The germline V gene encodes CDR1 LNHDA and CDR2 SQIVND (reference sequence). V lost 6 bases, J lost 3 bases, and 11 bases stayed unmatched. This CDR3 is 15 amino acids long. CDR3 amino acids: CASRVEDRTYYEQYF. CDR3 nucleotides: TGTGCCAGTAGGGTGGAGGACAGGACCTACTACGAGCAGTACTTC.

V is TRBV5-1 and J is TRBJ2-5, with no clear D. The CDR3 totals 16 residues. Germline assignment: CDR1 SGHRS and CDR2 YFSETQ. Trimming took off 0 bases at V and 2 bases at J, with 14 bases between the two ends. The CDR3 DNA sequence: TGCGCCAGCAGCTTGGAGTACGGTCCGAAGCAAGAGACCCAGTACTTC. The encoded protein is CASSLEYGPKQETQYF.

Concerning this clone itself: Mismatch with germline at one junction end may stem from a read error. The chain combines TRBV7-9 with TRBJ1-5; 10 nucleotides match TRBD1. The germline CDR1 and CDR2 sequences are SEHNR and FQNEAQ (reference sequence). The CDR3 runs to 16 residues. Here the CDR3 DNA reads TGTTCCAGCAGCTTATCCTACGGGACAGGGGACCAGCCCCAGCATTTT. Translating it yields CSSSLSYGTGDQPQHF.

The chain carries TRBV5-6 and TRBJ2-7, with 7 bases fitting TRBD2. J lost 0 bases, V lost 2 bases, and 8 bases had no gene match. Germline V gene sequence: CDR1 SGHDT, CDR2 YYEEEE. The CDR3 length is 16 residues. CDR3 sequence: CASSFLFSGYSYEQYF. The CDR3 coding sequence is TGTGCCAGCAGCTTCCTCTTTAGCGGGTACTCCTACGAGCAGTACTTC.

This chain links TRBV11-2 with TRBJ2-5, with D possibly matching TRBD1 (7 bases). Per the germline V gene, CDR1 is SGHAT and CDR2 is FQNNGV. This CDR3 has 17 residues. Trimming removed 5 bases at V and 5 bases at J, with 24 bases between. CDR3 sequence: CASSHFQGGASLETQYF. The DNA of the CDR3 is TGTGCCAGCAGCCATTTTCAGGGGGGCGCGTCGTTGGAGACCCAGTACTTC. The full variable domain, with the rest looked up from reference TRBV11-2 and TRBJ2-5, is EAGVAQSPRYKIIEKRQSVAFWCNPISGHATLYWYQQILGQGPKLLIQFQNNGVVDDSQLPKDRFSAERLKGVDSTLKIQPAKLEDSAVYLCASSHFQGGASLETQYFGPGTRLLVL.

This chain connects TRBV5-1 to TRBJ1-4, with 8 bases identical to TRBD1. This CDR3 has 15 residues. Germline V gene sequence: CDR1 SGHRS, CDR2 YFSETQ. With V trimmed by 7 bases and J by 5 bases, 10 bases remained unmatched. This CDR3 is CASQEMGQENEKLFF. In DNA, the CDR3 is TGCGCCAGCCAAGAGATGGGACAGGAAAATGAAAAACTGTTTTTT.

This clone came up a few times. CDR3 residues: CASSLDGLAGNEQFF. In DNA form, the CDR3 reads TGTGCCAGCAGCCTCGATGGACTAGCGGGAAACGAGCAGTTCTTC. V is TRBV14 and J is TRBJ2-1; TRBD2 aligns across 12 bases. The CDR3 length is 15 residues. Germline values: CDR1 SGHDN, CDR2 FVKESK. V shed 4 bases and J 10 bases; nucleotides not matched to a gene: 8.